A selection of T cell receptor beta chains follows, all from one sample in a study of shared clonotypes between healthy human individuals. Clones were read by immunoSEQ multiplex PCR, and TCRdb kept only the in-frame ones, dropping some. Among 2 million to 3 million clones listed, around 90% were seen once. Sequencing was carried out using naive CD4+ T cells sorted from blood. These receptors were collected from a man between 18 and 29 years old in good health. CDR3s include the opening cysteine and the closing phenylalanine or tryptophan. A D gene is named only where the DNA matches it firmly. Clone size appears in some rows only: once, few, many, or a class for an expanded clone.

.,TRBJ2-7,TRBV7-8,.,CASSINPTASYEQYF,TGTGCCAGCAGTATAAACCCCACAGCCTCCTACGAGCAGTACTTC
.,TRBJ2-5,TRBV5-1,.,CASALGQGEVRETQYF,TGCGCCAGCGCCCTGGGCCAGGGGGAGGTGCGGGAGACCCAGTACTTC
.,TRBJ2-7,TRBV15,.,CATSLGTGGAEQYF,TGTGCCACCAGCCTCGGGACGGGGGGCGCCGAGCAGTACTTC
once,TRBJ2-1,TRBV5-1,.,CASSLGQASSYNEQFF,TGCGCCAGCAGCTTGGGACAGGCGAGCTCCTACAATGAGCAGTTCTTC
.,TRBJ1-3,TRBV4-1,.,CASSQSAWGSSGNTIYF,TGCGCCAGCAGCCAGTCCGCTTGGGGCAGCTCTGGAAACACCATATATTTT
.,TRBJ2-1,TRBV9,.,CASSVEGGNYNEQFF,TGTGCCAGCAGCGTAGAGGGCGGGAACTACAATGAGCAGTTCTTC
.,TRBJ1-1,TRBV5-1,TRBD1,CASSSNPGTGANTEAFF,TGCGCCAGCAGCTCAAATCCCGGGACAGGGGCGAACACTGAAGCTTTCTTT
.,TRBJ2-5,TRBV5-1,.,CASSSIPASVRGETQYF,TGCGCCAGCAGCTCGATACCGGCTAGCGTAAGGGGGGAGACCCAGTACTTC
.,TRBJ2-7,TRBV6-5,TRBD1,CASRALSGGGEQYF,TGTGCCAGCAGGGCCCTTTCAGGGGGCGGAGAGCAGTACTTC
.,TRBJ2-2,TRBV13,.,CASSILNTGELFF,TGTGCCAGCAGCATCCTGAACACCGGGGAGCTGTTTTTT
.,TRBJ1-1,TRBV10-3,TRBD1,CAISEGDRGGTEAFF,TGTGCCATCAGTGAGGGTGACAGGGGGGGCACTGAAGCTTTCTTT
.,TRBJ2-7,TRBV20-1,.,CSARVSLEQYF,TGCAGTGCTAGAGTAAGTTTGGAGCAGTACTTC
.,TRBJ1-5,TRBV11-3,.,CASSLGAGLSNQPQHF,TGTGCCAGCAGCTTAGGGGCAGGGCTAAGCAATCAGCCCCAGCATTTT
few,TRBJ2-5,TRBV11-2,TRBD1,CASSSRGPGETQYF,TGTGCCAGCAGCTCCAGGGGGCCGGGAGAGACCCAGTACTTC
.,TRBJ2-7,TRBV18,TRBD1,CASSPPDRGPYEQYF,TGTGCCAGCTCACCACCCGACAGGGGGCCCTACGAGCAGTACTTC
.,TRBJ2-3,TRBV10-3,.,CAIRLSGATDTQYF,TGTGCCATCAGACTTAGCGGAGCCACAGATACGCAGTATTTT
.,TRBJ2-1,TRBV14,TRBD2,CASSKLAGGFFEQFF,TGTGCCAGCAGCAAATTAGCGGGGGGGTTCTTTGAGCAGTTCTTC
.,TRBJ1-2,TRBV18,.,CASSPPVAALDYGYTF,TGTGCCAGCTCACCACCCGTGGCAGCGCTTGACTATGGCTACACCTTC
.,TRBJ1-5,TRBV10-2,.,CASSESVSGGNSNQPQHF,TGCGCCAGCAGTGAGTCGGTTAGTGGGGGTAATAGCAATCAGCCCCAGCATTTT
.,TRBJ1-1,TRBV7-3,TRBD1,CASSLGTGNTEAFF,TGTGCCAGCAGCCTGGGGACAGGGAACACTGAAGCTTTCTTT
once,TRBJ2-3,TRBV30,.,CAWRRGEGLGTDTQYF,TGTGCCTGGAGGAGGGGGGAGGGCCTGGGCACAGATACGCAGTATTTT
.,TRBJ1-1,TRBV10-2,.,CASRAGLVAFF,TGCGCCAGCAGGGCAGGCTTGGTCGCTTTCTTT